The 25 T cell receptor beta chains below all came from one sample that was sequenced in a study of early T cells in non-severe SARS-CoV-2 infection. TCRdb fed the 5' RACE reads into MiXCR, producing one record per CDR3 protein. The sample shows over 60,000 distinct CDR3 sequences, about 9.4% of them seen only once. This material consisted of whole blood, taken at baseline. These TCRs come from an adult who was a healthcare worker with PCR-confirmed SARS-CoV-2 infection or an uninfected control (not recorded which).

This chain joins TRBV7-2 and TRBJ2-5; no clear D gene. The CDR3 sequence is 11 residues long. In germline, CDR1 is SGHTA, CDR2 FQGNSA. Trimming removed 1 base at V and 9 bases at J, with 6 bases between. This chain's CDR3 is CASSLGVPQYF. As DNA, the CDR3 is TGTGCCAGCAGCTTAGGAGTCCCCCAGTACTTC.

This chain uses TRBV6-1 with TRBJ1-1, with D perhaps matching TRBD1 (6 bases). Trimming removed 2 bases from V and 1 base from J, with 14 bases in between. Germline assignment: CDR1 MNHNS and CDR2 SASEGT. The CDR3 runs to 16 residues. CDR3 sequence: CASSERRGATNTEAFF. The CDR3 DNA reads as TGTGCCAGCAGTGAACGTAGGGGGGCTACGAACACTGAAGCTTTCTTT.

The J gene is TRBJ2-5, the V gene TRBV12-3 or TRBV12-4; D perhaps matches TRBD1 (7 bases). The V and J ends lost 7 bases and 2 bases respectively, with 14 bases between them. CDR3 length: 14 amino acids. CDR3 loop: CASTVQGGQETQYF. The CDR3 DNA is TGTGCCAGCACCGTGCAGGGGGGACAAGAGACCCAGTACTTC.

V and J are TRBV12-3 or TRBV12-4 and TRBJ1-1; D gene ambiguous. This CDR3 has 13 amino acids. V was trimmed by 3 bases and J by 7 bases, leaving 12 bases between them. The CDR3: CASSFIFGGEAFF. The CDR3 DNA follows: TGTGCCAGCAGTTTTATCTTCGGCGGTGAAGCTTTCTTT.

This clonotype was counted a few times. This rearrangement joins TRBV6-6 to TRBJ1-6, with D hard to call. CDR1 is MNHNY, CDR2 SVGAGI, per germline (reference sequence). The CDR3 loop spans 15 amino acids. V shed 4 bases and J shed 10 bases, with 17 bases lying between them. CDR3 in DNA: TGTGCCAGCAGTTTTCTAGACGGTGGGAAATCACCCCTCCACTTT. It codes for CASSFLDGGKSPLHF.

The rearrangement joins TRBV20-1 to TRBJ2-5; 11 nucleotides agree with TRBD2. The CDR3 covers 14 residues. After removal of 6 bases from V and 2 bases from J, the junction contained 5 bases not matched to a gene. CDR1 DFQATT and CDR2 SNEGSKA come from the germline V gene (reference sequence). The DNA for the CDR3 is TGCAGTGCCCTGGGACTAGCGGAGCAAGAGACCCAGTACTTC. This encodes CSALGLAEQETQYF.

This chain links TRBV18 with TRBJ1-2; a weak D match, TRBD1 (5 bases). Trimming removed 2 bases from V and 3 bases from J, with 7 bases in between. The CDR3 has 13 amino acids. Germline assignment: CDR1 KGHSH and CDR2 LQKENI. The CDR3 DNA reads TGTGCCAGCTCACCAGGGGACGACTATGGCTACACCTTC. Protein: CASSPGDDYGYTF.

The chain couples TRBV18 to TRBJ1-2, with D perhaps matching TRBD1 (5 bases). V was pared by 0 bases and J by 8 bases, with 10 bases between. This CDR3 has 13 residues. Germline V CDR1 and CDR2: KGHSH, LQKENI. This CDR3 is CASSPPAGQGYTF. The CDR3 DNA reads TGTGCCAGCTCACCACCAGCAGGGCAAGGCTACACCTTC.

This clonotype has more than one count but fewer than ten. The chain joins TRBV20-1 to TRBJ1-2; a possible D gene is TRBD1 (5 bases). The CDR3 has 15 residues. Trimming shortened V by 3 bases and J by 3 bases, and 17 bases separated the two germline ends. Germline assignment: CDR1 DFQATT and CDR2 SNEGSKA (reference sequence). The CDR3 DNA reads TGCAGTGCTAGTTCCGGAGGGGCGGACGACTATGGCTACACCTTC. Translation gives CSASSGGADDYGYTF.

The chain links TRBV7-6 to TRBJ2-3, with D unresolved. Germline-derived CDR1 and CDR2 are SGHVS and FNYEAQ. The CDR3 is 14 residues long. The V end was cut by 0 bases, the J end by 4 bases, with 8 bases between. CDR3 DNA sequence: TGTGCCAGCAGCTTAGCGCCGGGCCCAGATACGCAGTATTTT. This translates into CASSLAPGPDTQYF.

V and J are TRBV3-1 and TRBJ1-1, with 8 bases lining up with TRBD1. Trimming removed 2 bases from V and 0 bases from J; junction bases left unmatched: 5. Germline V gene data show CDR1 as LGHDT and CDR2 as YNNKEL (reference sequence). The CDR3 contains 16 residues. CDR3 nucleotide sequence: TGTGCCAGCAGCCAACCCGGACAGGGCTTGAACACTGAAGCTTTCTTT. As protein: CASSQPGQGLNTEAFF.

This clonotype was seen at least ten times. V gene TRBV9 combines with J gene TRBJ2-2, with a weak D call TRBD1 (5 bases). Trimming removed 0 bases from V and 2 bases from J, with 8 bases in between. The CDR3 is made up of 15 amino acids. Germline V gene sequence: CDR1 SGDLS, CDR2 YYNGEE. The CDR3 bases are TGTGCCAGCAGCGTAGGGACATCCAACACCGGGGAGCTGTTTTTT. Amino acids: CASSVGTSNTGELFF.

This clonotype showed up many times. The V call is TRBV7-2, the J call TRBJ2-1, with D maybe TRBD2 (5 bases). Germline-derived CDR1 and CDR2 are SGHTA and FQGNSA. This CDR3 region has 14 residues. V was clipped by 1 base and J by 6 bases, with 10 bases between them. Here the CDR3 reads CASSLERTRNEQFF. DNA of the CDR3: TGTGCCAGCAGCTTAGAACGGACTCGCAATGAGCAGTTCTTC.

The chain combines TRBV2 with TRBJ1-6, with 8 bases matching TRBD1. The length of the CDR3 is 14 residues. Germline V gene sequence: CDR1 SNHLY, CDR2 FYNNEI. V gave up 2 bases and J gave up 12 bases; unmatched junction bases: 6. The CDR3 reads CASSESGGFEPLHF. In DNA, the CDR3 is TGTGCCAGCAGTGAATCAGGGGGCTTTGAACCCCTCCACTTT.

The chain employs TRBV6-6 and TRBJ2-1, with 7 nucleotides matching TRBD1. Germline CDR1 reads MNHNY; CDR2 reads SVGAGI (reference sequence). V lost 6 bases, J lost 2 bases, and 7 bases stayed unmatched. There are 15 residues in the CDR3. As DNA, the CDR3 is TGTGCCAGCAGGGCCGGACAGGTTACCTACAATGAGCAGTTCTTC. This sequence encodes CASRAGQVTYNEQFF.

V and J are TRBV6-6 and TRBJ2-7; tentatively, D is TRBD2 (5 bases). V was cut by 2 bases and J by 3 bases, with 14 bases left in between. CDR3 length equals 15 residues. The germline V gene has CDR1 MNHNY and CDR2 SVGAGI (reference sequence). CDR3 region: CASSYPSGGLYEQYF. In DNA form, the CDR3 reads TGTGCCAGCAGTTACCCGTCCGGAGGCCTCTACGAGCAGTACTTC.

Ten or more counts support this clonotype. V and J are TRBV20-1 and TRBJ2-7; possibly TRBD1 for D (6 bases). Germline V gives CDR1 DFQATT, CDR2 SNEGSKA (reference sequence). V lost 4 bases to trimming and J lost 4 bases, with 11 bases between them. The CDR3 is 12 amino acids. CDR3 sequence reads: CSATGERYEQYF. CDR3 DNA: TGCAGTGCTACAGGGGAACGGTACGAGCAGTACTTC.

This clonotype was recorded a few times. The chain links TRBV4-3 to TRBJ2-2; D possibly corresponds to TRBD1 (6 bases). The CDR3 consists of 16 residues. The germline gives CDR1 LGHNA, CDR2 YSLEER. Trimming took off 3 bases at V and 3 bases at J, with 14 bases between the two ends. The CDR3 nucleotides read TGCGCCAGCAGCCAGGGAACAGGGTTGGACACCGGGGAGCTGTTTTTT. Its translation is CASSQGTGLDTGELFF.

Only a few counts were recorded for this clonotype. The chain is built from TRBV2 and TRBJ1-5; D is unresolved. The CDR3 has 13 residues. Trimming stripped 6 bases from V and 4 bases from J, with 10 bases between. Germline-derived CDR1 and CDR2 are SNHLY and FYNNEI. CDR3 region: CASREDGNQPQHF. Written as DNA, the CDR3 is TGTGCCAGCAGAGAGGATGGTAATCAGCCCCAGCATTTT.

In this sample, this clonotype turned up many times. The chain carries TRBV12-3 or TRBV12-4 and TRBJ2-2; TRBD2 might be the D (5 bases). The CDR3 covers 14 residues. Trimming stripped 3 bases from V and 5 bases from J, with 10 bases between. CDR3: CASSFPTGTGELFF. CDR3 DNA: TGTGCCAGCAGTTTTCCCACGGGAACCGGGGAGCTGTTTTTT.

The table lists this clonotype with a few counts. V is TRBV20-1 and J is TRBJ2-3, with D perhaps assigned TRBD1 or TRBD2 (6 bases each). Between the trimmed V and J ends, which lost 5 bases and 1 base, there was a span of 16 bases. The CDR3 loop spans 15 amino acids. Per germline, CDR1 DFQATT and CDR2 SNEGSKA (reference sequence). CDR3 in amino acids: CSAPRRGDGTDTQYF. In DNA, the CDR3 is TGCAGTGCTCCACGGAGGGGGGACGGCACAGATACGCAGTATTTT.

Many counts were recorded for this clonotype. The rearrangement joins TRBV5-1 to TRBJ2-5, with D uncertain. Trimming cost V 0 bases and J 2 bases, with 11 bases left between them. CDR1 SGHRS and CDR2 YFSETQ come from the germline V gene. The CDR3 runs 15 residues. The CDR3 protein is CASSLASAEQETQYF. DNA for the CDR3: TGCGCCAGCAGCTTGGCCTCGGCAGAACAAGAGACCCAGTACTTC.

In the case of this clonotype: A much larger clone lies a single base off, so this may be a read error. The chain carries TRBV3-1 and TRBJ2-7; no clear D gene. CDR3 size: 14 residues. The germline gives CDR1 LGHDT, CDR2 YNNKEL (reference sequence). CDR3 protein: CASSQGGVSYKQYF. The CDR3 DNA is TGTGCCAGCAGCCAAGGCGGCGTTTCCTACAAGCAGTACTTC.

The chain combines TRBV6-2 or TRBV6-3 with TRBJ2-2, with 7 bases fitting TRBD2. Germline assignment: CDR1 MNHEY and CDR2 SVGEGT. Germline trimming cut 7 bases from V and 6 bases from J; bases unmatched to any gene: 17. The CDR3 extends over 17 amino acids. CDR3 DNA sequence: TGTGCCAGCACCTCTAGGGCCGGCGGGAGTAGCGCCGGGGAGCTGTTTTTT. This codes for CASTSRAGGSSAGELFF.

In its sample, this clonotype was seen many times. This rearrangement joins TRBV25-1 to TRBJ2-3; TRBD2 matches at 7 bases. Losses at the gene ends were 2 bases for V and 1 base for J; bases not matched to a gene: 0. CDR3 length: 14 residues. Germline values: CDR1 MGHDK, CDR2 SYGVNS. The CDR3 here is CASSETSGTDTQYF. CDR3 nucleotides: TGTGCCAGCAGTGAAACTAGCGGCACAGATACGCAGTATTTT.